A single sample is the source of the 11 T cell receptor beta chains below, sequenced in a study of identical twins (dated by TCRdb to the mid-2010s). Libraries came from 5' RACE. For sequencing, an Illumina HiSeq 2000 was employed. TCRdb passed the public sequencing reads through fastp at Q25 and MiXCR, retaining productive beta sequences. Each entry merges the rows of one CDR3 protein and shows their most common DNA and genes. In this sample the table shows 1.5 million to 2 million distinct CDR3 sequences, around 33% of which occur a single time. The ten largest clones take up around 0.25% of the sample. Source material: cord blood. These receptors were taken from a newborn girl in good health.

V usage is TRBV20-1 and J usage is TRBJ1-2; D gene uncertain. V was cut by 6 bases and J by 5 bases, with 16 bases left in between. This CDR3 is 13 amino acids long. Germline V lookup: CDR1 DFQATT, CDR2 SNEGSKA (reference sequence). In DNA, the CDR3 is TGCAGTGCGTCCCAAGGGATACCTTATGGCTACACCTTC. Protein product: CSASQGIPYGYTF.

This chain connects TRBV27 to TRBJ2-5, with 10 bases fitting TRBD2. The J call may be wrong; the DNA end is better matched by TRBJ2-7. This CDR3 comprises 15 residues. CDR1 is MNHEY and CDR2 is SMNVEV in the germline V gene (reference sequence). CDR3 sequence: CASSPSSGRGYEQYF. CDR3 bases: TGTGCCAGCAGTCCTTCCAGCGGGAGGGGCTACGAGCAGTACTTC.

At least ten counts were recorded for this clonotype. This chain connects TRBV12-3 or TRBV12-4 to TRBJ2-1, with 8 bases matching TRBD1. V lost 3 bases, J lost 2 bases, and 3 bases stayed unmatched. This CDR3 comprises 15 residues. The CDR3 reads CASSFDRGTYNEQFF. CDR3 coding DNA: TGTGCCAGCAGTTTCGACAGGGGCACCTACAATGAGCAGTTCTTC.

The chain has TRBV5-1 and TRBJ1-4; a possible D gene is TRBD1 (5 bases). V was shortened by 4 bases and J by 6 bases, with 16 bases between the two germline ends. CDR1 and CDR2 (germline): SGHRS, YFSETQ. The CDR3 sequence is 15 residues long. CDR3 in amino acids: CASSEVGEPHEKLFF. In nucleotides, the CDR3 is TGCGCCAGCAGCGAAGTGGGGGAACCGCATGAAAAACTGTTTTTT.

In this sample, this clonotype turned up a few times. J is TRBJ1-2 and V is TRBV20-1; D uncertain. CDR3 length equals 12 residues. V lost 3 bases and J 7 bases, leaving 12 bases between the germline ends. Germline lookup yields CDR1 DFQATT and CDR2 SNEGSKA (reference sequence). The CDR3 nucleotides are TGCAGTGCTAGGGCAGGAAGAGGTGGCTACACCTTC. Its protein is CSARAGRGGYTF.

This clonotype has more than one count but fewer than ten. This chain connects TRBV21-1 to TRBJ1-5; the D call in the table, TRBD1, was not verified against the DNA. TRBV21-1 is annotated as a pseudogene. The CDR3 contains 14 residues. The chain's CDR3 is CASLYPGLDQPQHF. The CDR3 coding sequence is TGTGCCAGCCTATACCCAGGGCTTGATCAGCCCCAGCATTTT.

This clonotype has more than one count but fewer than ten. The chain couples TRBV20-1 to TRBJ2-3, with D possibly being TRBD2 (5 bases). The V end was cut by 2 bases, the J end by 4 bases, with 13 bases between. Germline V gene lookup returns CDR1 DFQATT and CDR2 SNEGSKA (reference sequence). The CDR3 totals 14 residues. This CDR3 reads CSARRGNTADTQYF. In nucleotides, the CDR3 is TGCAGTGCTAGACGAGGGAACACAGCAGATACGCAGTATTTT.

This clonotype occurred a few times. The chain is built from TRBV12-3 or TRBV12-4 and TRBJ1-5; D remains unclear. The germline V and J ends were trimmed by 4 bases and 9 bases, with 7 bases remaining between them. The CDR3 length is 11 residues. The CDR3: CASSSGSPQHF. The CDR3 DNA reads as TGTGCCAGCAGTTCTGGGTCGCCCCAGCATTTT.

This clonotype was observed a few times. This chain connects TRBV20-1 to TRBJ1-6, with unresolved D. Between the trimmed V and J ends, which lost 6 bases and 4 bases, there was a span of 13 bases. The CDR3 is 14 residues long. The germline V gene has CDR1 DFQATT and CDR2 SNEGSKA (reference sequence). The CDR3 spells CSASDGTYNSPLHF. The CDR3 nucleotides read TGCAGTGCCTCGGACGGCACTTATAATTCACCCCTCCACTTT.

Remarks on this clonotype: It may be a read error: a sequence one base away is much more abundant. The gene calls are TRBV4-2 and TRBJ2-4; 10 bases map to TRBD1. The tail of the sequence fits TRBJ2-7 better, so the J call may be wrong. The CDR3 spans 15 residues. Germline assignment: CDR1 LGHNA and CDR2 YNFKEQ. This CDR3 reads CASSPASGTGDEQYF. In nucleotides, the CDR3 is TGTGCCAGCAGCCCAGCTTCCGGGACAGGGGACGAGCAGTACTTC.

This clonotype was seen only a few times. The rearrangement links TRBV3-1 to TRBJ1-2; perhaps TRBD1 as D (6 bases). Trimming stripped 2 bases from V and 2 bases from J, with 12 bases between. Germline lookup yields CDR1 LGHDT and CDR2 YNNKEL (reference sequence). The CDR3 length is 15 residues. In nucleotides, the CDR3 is TGTGCCAGCAGCCAAAGACAGGCCTCAAACTATGGCTACACCTTC. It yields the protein CASSQRQASNYGYTF.